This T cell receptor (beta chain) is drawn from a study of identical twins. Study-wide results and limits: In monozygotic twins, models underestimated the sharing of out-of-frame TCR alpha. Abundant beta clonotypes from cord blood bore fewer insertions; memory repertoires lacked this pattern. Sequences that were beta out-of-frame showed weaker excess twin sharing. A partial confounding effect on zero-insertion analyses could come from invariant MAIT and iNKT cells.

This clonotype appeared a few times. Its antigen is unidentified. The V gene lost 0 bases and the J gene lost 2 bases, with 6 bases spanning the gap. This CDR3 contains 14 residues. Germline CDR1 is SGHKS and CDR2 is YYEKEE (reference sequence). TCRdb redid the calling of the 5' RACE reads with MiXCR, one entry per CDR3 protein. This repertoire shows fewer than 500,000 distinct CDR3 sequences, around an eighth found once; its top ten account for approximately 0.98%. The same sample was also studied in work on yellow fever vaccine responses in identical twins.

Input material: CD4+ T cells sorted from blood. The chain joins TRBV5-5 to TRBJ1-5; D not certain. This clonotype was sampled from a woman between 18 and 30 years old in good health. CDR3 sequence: CASSLVPGNQPQHF. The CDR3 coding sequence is TGTGCCAGCAGCTTGGTTCCAGGCAATCAGCCCCAGCATTTT.